The 2 T cell receptor beta chains below come from one sample, sequenced in a study of identical twins. TCRdb reprocessed the 5' RACE reads via MiXCR and lists one record per CDR3 protein. The sample yields hundreds of thousands of distinct CDR3 sequences, under 8.5% seen once. These same records also appear under a second study, on yellow fever vaccine responses in identical twins.

Sample: PBMCs. The receptors shown here come from a woman between 18 and 29 years old in good health.

The rearrangement joins TRBV10-1 to TRBJ2-5, with D perhaps assigned TRBD1 or TRBD2 (5 bases each). Germline V gene lookup returns CDR1 WNHNN and CDR2 SYGVQD (reference sequence). The ends were cut back, 4 bases at V and 4 bases at J, with 13 bases in the middle. The CDR3 has 14 residues. The CDR3 loop is CASSGGEPRETQYF. The CDR3 nucleotides read TGCGCCAGCAGTGGAGGGGAGCCCCGAGAGACCCAGTACTTC.

This clonotype was counted a few times. J is TRBJ2-3 and V is TRBV20-1; D is uncertain. Germline CDR1 reads DFQATT; CDR2 reads SNEGSKA (reference sequence). The CDR3 contains 13 residues. The V end lost 2 bases, the J end lost 3 bases, and 9 bases lay between the germline ends. DNA for the CDR3: TGCAGTGCTAGACTGGCAGAGACAGATACGCAGTATTTT. Translation gives CSARLAETDTQYF.